This T cell receptor (beta chain) emerged from a study of graft-versus-host responses after intestinal transplantation. Overall study: Recipients had transplants, and these were multivisceral, liver-intestinal, or isolated intestinal. Study outcomes and limitations: Those patients showing graft-donor T cell macrochimerism displayed high graft-versus-host to host-versus-graft clonal ratios in allografts.

Comment on this clone: Its matching antigen is unknown.

Libraries were prepared by immunoSEQ multiplex PCR; TCRdb keeps only in-frame clonotypes and omits some of them. Of about 39,000 clones in the sample, approximately 95% were seen once. This CDR3 has 11 amino acids. Germline assignment: CDR1 DFQATT and CDR2 SNEGSKA (reference sequence). Trimming took 5 bases from V and 6 from J, leaving 10 bases between them. The sample consisted of PBMCs, taken roughly 110 weeks after intestinal transplantation. The clonotype was recovered from a human patient who received an intestinal transplant, so some T cells may come from the graft donor. The rearrangement joins TRBV20-1 to TRBJ1-2; D gene unclear. The CDR3 here is CSAPRSDGYTF. The DNA of the CDR3 is TGCAGTGCTCCCCGTTCGGATGGCTACACCTTC.